A selection of T cell receptor beta chains follows, all from one sample in a study of blood T cell repertoires in COVID-19. TCRdb's table, derived via immunoSEQ multiplex PCR, lists solely in-frame clones and lacks some. The sample contains 430,000 or so clones, roughly 90% of which appear only once. Source material: PBMCs or T cells enriched from blood (not recorded which). Receptor source: a woman between 40 and 50 years old who had recovered from COVID-19. The CDR3 runs from the conserved cysteine through the conserved F or W. D genes are given only for firm matches. Not every row has a clone size; where given, it reads once, few, many or a size class.

>TRBJ1-2|16|TRBD1|TRBV11-3|NA
TGTGCCAGCAGCGAGGGACAGGGGCACCTCACCAGTGGCTACACCTTC
CASSEGQGHLTSGYTF
>TRBJ2-3|16|TRBD1|TRBV5-4|NA
TGTGCCAGCAGCACAGTGGGGACAGGGGATTGGGATACGCAGTATTTT
CASSTVGTGDWDTQYF
>TRBJ2-6|18|NA|TRBV12-2|NA
TGTGCAAGTCGCACCTGGACAGGGCTCTCTATGGGGGCCAACGTCCTGACTTTC
CASRTWTGLSMGANVLTF
>TRBJ2-4|16|TRBD2|TRBV4-1|NA
TGCGCCAGCAGCCAAGAACCGGGACTAGGGTTCGGCATTCAGTACTTC
CASSQEPGLGFGIQYF
>TRBJ1-4|16|TRBD1|TRBV18|NA
TGTGCCAGCTCACCCCAACAGGGGGGTAGAGGTGAAAAACTGTTTTTT
CASSPQQGGRGEKLFF
>TRBJ1-1|16|TRBD1|TRBV10-1|NA
TGCGCCAGCAGCCCCCCGGGACAGGGGGCGAGCACTGAAGCTTTCTTT
CASSPPGQGASTEAFF
>TRBJ2-5|15|NA|TRBV24-1|few
TGTGCCACCAGTGATCCAGGGACACTCCAAGAGACCCAGTACTTC
CATSDPGTLQETQYF
>TRBJ2-7|14|NA|TRBV19|NA
TGTGCCAGTAGTATGAGGGTAGGAAGGTACGAGCAGTACTTC
CASSMRVGRYEQYF
>TRBJ2-5|13|TRBD2|TRBV6-5|once
TGTGCCAGCAGTTCCAGGGAGGGCGAGACCCAGTACTTC
CASSSREGETQYF
>TRBJ1-3|15|TRBD1|TRBV6-5|few
TGTGCCAGCATCGAGACAGGGGGACCTGGAAACACCATATATTTT
CASIETGGPGNTIYF
>TRBJ2-7|16|TRBD2|TRBV24-1|NA
TGTGCCACCAGTGATACGGGGGGGCACCGGCCCGAGGAGCAGTACTTC
CATSDTGGHRPEEQYF
>TRBJ2-7|12|NA|TRBV6-6|NA
TGTGCCAGCAGGCATAGCTCCTACGAGCAGTACTTC
CASRHSSYEQYF
>TRBJ1-1|15|TRBD1|TRBV5-4|many
TGTGCCAGCGTGGGACAGGGGATATATGGCTCTGAAGCTTTCTTT
CASVGQGIYGSEAFF
>TRBJ1-4|14|NA|TRBV11-2|NA
TGTGCCAGCAGCCCGCGCGGGCCAAATGAAAAACTGTTTTTT
CASSPRGPNEKLFF
>TRBJ1-1|15|NA|TRBV6-2/TRBV6-3|few
TGTGCCAGCAGTTCCCACAGGGATAAAAACACTGAAGCTTTCTTT
CASSSHRDKNTEAFF
>TRBJ1-1|17|TRBD1|TRBV9|NA
TGTGCCAGCAGCGTAGGTCACCACAGGGGGCTGAACACTGAAGCTTTCTTT
CASSVGHHRGLNTEAFF
>TRBJ1-1|14|NA|TRBV15|NA
TGTGCCACCAGCAGAGAGACAGGGAACACTGAAGCTTTCTTT
CATSRETGNTEAFF
>TRBJ2-3|15|TRBD2|TRBV5-4|NA
TGTGCCAGCAGCGACGGGGGGGCTGGGACAGATACGCAGTATTTT
CASSDGGAGTDTQYF
>TRBJ1-3|15|TRBD1|TRBV5-4|NA
TGTGCCAGCAGCCTAGGGGGCGCAGCTGGAAACACCATATATTTT
CASSLGGAAGNTIYF
>TRBJ1-4|14|NA|TRBV5-1|NA
TGCGCCAGCAAAGAGCTGAAGGGAGATGAAAAACTGTTTTTT
CASKELKGDEKLFF
>TRBJ1-5|14|TRBD1|TRBV28|NA
TGTGCCAGCAGAGGGACAGGTCATAATCAGCCCCAGCATTTT
CASRGTGHNQPQHF
>TRBJ1-1|14|NA|TRBV7-9|NA
TGTGCCAGCAGCCGTATGGACAGTACCACTGAAGCTTTCTTT
CASSRMDSTTEAFF
>TRBJ2-5|13|TRBD1|TRBV7-9|NA
TGTGCCAGCAGCCGGACAGGCCAAGAGACCCAGTACTTC
CASSRTGQETQYF
>TRBJ1-1|19|NA|TRBV11-2|NA
TGTGCCAGCAGCCCACATAATACCGGGATCCAACGCACTCACACTGAAGCTTTCTTT
CASSPHNTGIQRTHTEAFF
>TRBJ1-6|18|TRBD1|TRBV3-1/TRBV3-2|NA
TGTGCCAGCAGCCAAGACCCGGGACAGGGCCCCGATAATTCACCCCTCCACTTT
CASSQDPGQGPDNSPLHF
>TRBJ1-2|15|TRBD1|TRBV6-2/TRBV6-3|NA
TGTGCCAGCAGCCGTACCCGACAGGGGGTAGGCGGCTACACCTTC
CASSRTRQGVGGYTF
>TRBJ1-5|14|TRBD1|TRBV19|NA
TGTGCCAGTAGTAGAGACAGGGGTAATCAGCCCCAGCATTTT
CASSRDRGNQPQHF
>TRBJ1-5|13|NA|TRBV6-2/TRBV6-3|NA
TGTGCCAGCAGTCTCGGGGTTGGTCAGCCCCAGCATTTT
CASSLGVGQPQHF
>TRBJ1-5|17|TRBD1|TRBV7-6|NA
TGTGCCAGCAGCTTACAGGGGGCTTTCATTCGCAATCAGCCCCAGCATTTT
CASSLQGAFIRNQPQHF
>TRBJ2-1|14|TRBD2|TRBV10-2|NA
TGCGCCAGCAGTGAGTCTCGGACTAGCGATGAGCAGTTCTTC
CASSESRTSDEQFF
>TRBJ1-1|16|TRBD1|TRBV4-3|NA
TGCGCCAGCAGCCAAGATTCGGGACAGGGCAGCACTGAAGCTTTCTTT
CASSQDSGQGSTEAFF
>TRBJ1-1|14|TRBD1|TRBV6-5|NA
TGTGCCAGCAGGCTAGGACAGGGGGGCACTGAAGCTTTCTTT
CASRLGQGGTEAFF
>TRBJ2-7|12|NA|TRBV29-1|NA
TGCAGCGGGGGTTTACAGGACGGGGAGCAGTACTTC
CSGGLQDGEQYF
>TRBJ1-1|14|TRBD1|TRBV3-1/TRBV3-2|NA
TGTGCCAGCAGCCACTGGATACAGGGGGGTGAAGCTTTCTTT
CASSHWIQGGEAFF
>TRBJ2-1|17|TRBD2|TRBV23-1|NA
TGCGCCAGCAGTCACTCCGGGACTAGCGGCATCTACAATGAGCAGTTCTTC
CASSHSGTSGIYNEQFF
>TRBJ1-2|13|NA|TRBV19|NA
TGTGCCAGTAGTATAACAGGGACGGCTGGCTACACCTTC
CASSITGTAGYTF
>TRBJ1-5|15|TRBD1|TRBV6-5|NA
TGTGCCAGCAGCCGTACAGGGACAGGGGGCCAGCCCCAGCATTTT
CASSRTGTGGQPQHF
>TRBJ2-7|14|TRBD1|TRBV30|NA
TGTGCCTCCTCCCCCCCACAGGGGGGCTACGAGCAGTACTTC
CASSPPQGGYEQYF
>TRBJ2-1|16|TRBD2|TRBV19|NA
TGTGCCAGTAGTTTCCATGCTAGCGGGAGGGTCGTGGAGCAGTTCTTC
CASSFHASGRVVEQFF
>TRBJ2-2|17|NA|TRBV5-1|NA
TGCGCCAGCAGCCTCAATCCGGGTCGTGGTAATTCCGGGGAGCTGTTTTTT
CASSLNPGRGNSGELFF
>TRBJ2-7|16|TRBD2|TRBV3-1/TRBV3-2|NA
TGTGCCAGCAGCCAAGTGGCTAGCGGGTATACCTACGAGCAGTACTTC
CASSQVASGYTYEQYF
>TRBJ2-1|15|TRBD1|TRBV5-6|NA
TGTGCCAGCAGACCGGACAGGAAAACCTACAATGAGCAGTTCTTC
CASRPDRKTYNEQFF
>TRBJ2-7|14|TRBD1|TRBV9|NA
TGTGCCAGCAGCGAGACAGGGGATGACTACGAGCAGTACTTC
CASSETGDDYEQYF
>TRBJ2-1|17|TRBD2|TRBV20-1|NA
TGCAGTGCTAGTGACCGAACCGGGACTAGTCTAATGAATGAGCAGTTCTTC
CSASDRTGTSLMNEQFF
>TRBJ2-1|16|TRBD2|TRBV3-1/TRBV3-2|NA
TGTGCCAGCAGCCAAGTCTCCCGCGGGAGACCCTATGAGCAGTTCTTC
CASSQVSRGRPYEQFF
>TRBJ1-5|16|NA|TRBV19|NA
TGTGCCAGTACTCACCTCCGCGGGACGAGGGATCAGCCCCAGCATTTT
CASTHLRGTRDQPQHF
>TRBJ2-2|16|NA|TRBV15|NA
TGTGCCACCAGCGGCGGGACCTGGGGTCTCACCGGGGAGCTGTTTTTT
CATSGGTWGLTGELFF
>TRBJ2-7|15|TRBD2|TRBV6-1|few
TGTGCCAGCAGTGAAGGTAGCGGGAGTATCTACGAGCAGTACTTC
CASSEGSGSIYEQYF
>TRBJ2-1|14|NA|TRBV7-9|NA
TGTGCCAGCAGCTTAGACTTCAGGGGGGATGAGCAGTTCTTC
CASSLDFRGDEQFF
>TRBJ2-5|15|NA|TRBV11-3|NA
TGTGCCAGCAGCTTAGGGAAGGGGGAACAAGAGACCCAGTACTTC
CASSLGKGEQETQYF
>TRBJ2-3|18|TRBD2|TRBV10-1|NA
TGCGCCAGCAGTGAGATTGGACTAGCGGGAGGGCCCTCAGATACGCAGTATTTT
CASSEIGLAGGPSDTQYF
>TRBJ1-3|13|NA|TRBV6-2/TRBV6-3|NA
TGTGCCAGCAGTTACGACCCCAGCGGCACCATATATTTT
CASSYDPSGTIYF
>TRBJ2-7|14|TRBD1|TRBV29-1|NA
TGCAGCGTCCAGGACAGGGGAAGTTCCTACGAGCAGTACTTC
CSVQDRGSSYEQYF
>TRBJ1-4|13|NA|TRBV5-6|NA
TGTGCCAGCAGCCTCATCCTGCGGGAAGGCCTGTTTTTT
CASSLILREGLFF